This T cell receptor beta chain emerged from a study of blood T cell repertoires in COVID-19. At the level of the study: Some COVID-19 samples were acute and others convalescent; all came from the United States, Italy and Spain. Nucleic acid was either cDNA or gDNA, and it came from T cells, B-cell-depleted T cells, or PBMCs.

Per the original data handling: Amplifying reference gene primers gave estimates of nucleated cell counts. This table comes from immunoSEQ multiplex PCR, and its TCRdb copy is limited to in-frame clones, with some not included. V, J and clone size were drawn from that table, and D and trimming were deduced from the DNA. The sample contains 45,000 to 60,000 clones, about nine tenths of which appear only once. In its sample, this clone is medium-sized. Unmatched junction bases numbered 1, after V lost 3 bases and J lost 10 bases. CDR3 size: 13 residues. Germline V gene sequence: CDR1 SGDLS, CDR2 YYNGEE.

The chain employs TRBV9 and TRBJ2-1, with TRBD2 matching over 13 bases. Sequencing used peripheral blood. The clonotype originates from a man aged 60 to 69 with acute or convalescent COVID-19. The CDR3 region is CASSEGLAGEQFF. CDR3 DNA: TGTGCCAGCAGCGAGGGACTAGCGGGGGAGCAGTTCTTC.